This T cell receptor (beta chain) was recovered during a study of T cells in Graves' hyperthyroidism and ophthalmopathy. From germline, CDR1 is SGHRS and CDR2 YFSETQ. Trimming took 0 bases from V and 3 from J; bases not matched to a gene: 7. CDR3 length equals 16 residues. Study-level results: Most expanded thyroid clonotypes above 0.001 also appeared in blood. Classification by a 13 V-J model distinguished ophthalmopathy from stable hyperthyroidism.

Researchers barred patients who had uncontrolled infection, other autoimmune disease, pregnancy or lactation. What was amplified from RNA transcripts were TCR beta CDR3 regions. HTBI primers were the set used in a first-round RT-PCR of the TCR CDR3. TCRdb re-called the multiplex PCR reads with MiXCR, one entry per CDR3 protein. This repertoire shows roughly 570,000 distinct CDR3 sequences, just over 45% found once; its top ten account for around 19%. This clonotype was seen ten or more times. Antigen: not known. Sequenced material: peripheral blood or thyroid tissue (not recorded which). This TCR was recovered from an adult woman with Graves' disease, either hyperthyroidism or ophthalmopathy (not recorded which). The chain recombines TRBV5-1 with TRBJ1-2; 8 bases are shared with TRBD1. The CDR3 loop reads CASSLDRGTPDYGYTF. The CDR3 region has the DNA TGCGCCAGCAGCTTGGACAGGGGGACCCCTGACTATGGCTACACCTTC.